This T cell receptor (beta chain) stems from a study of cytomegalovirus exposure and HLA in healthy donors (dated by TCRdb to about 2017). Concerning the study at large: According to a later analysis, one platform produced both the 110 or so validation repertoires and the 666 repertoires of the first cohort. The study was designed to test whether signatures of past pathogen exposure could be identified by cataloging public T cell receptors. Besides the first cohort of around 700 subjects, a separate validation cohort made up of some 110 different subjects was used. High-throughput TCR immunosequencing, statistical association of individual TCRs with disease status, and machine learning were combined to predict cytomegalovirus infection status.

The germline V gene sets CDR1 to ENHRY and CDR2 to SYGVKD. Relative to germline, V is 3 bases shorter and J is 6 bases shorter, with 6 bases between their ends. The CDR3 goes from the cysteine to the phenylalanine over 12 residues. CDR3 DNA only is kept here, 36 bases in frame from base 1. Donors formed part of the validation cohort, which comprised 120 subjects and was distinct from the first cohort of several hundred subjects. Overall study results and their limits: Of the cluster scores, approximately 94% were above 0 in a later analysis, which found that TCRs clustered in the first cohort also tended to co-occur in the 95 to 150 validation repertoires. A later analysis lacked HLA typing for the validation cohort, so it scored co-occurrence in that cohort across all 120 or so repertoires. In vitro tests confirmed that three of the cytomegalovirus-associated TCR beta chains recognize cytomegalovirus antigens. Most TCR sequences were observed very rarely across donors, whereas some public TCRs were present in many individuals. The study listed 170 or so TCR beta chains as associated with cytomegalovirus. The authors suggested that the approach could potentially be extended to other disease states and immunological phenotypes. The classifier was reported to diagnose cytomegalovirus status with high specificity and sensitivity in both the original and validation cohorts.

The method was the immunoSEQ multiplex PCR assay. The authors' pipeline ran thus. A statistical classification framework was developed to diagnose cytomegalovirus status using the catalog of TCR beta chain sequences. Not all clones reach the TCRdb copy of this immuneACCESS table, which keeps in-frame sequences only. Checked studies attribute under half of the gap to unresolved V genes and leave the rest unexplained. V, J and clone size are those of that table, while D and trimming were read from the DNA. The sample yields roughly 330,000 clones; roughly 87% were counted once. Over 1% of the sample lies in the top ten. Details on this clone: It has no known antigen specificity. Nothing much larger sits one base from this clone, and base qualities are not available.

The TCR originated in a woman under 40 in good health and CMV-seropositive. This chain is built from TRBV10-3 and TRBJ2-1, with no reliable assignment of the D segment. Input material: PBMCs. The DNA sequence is TGTGCCATCAGTGACAGAAGCAATGAGCAGTTCTTC. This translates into CAISDRSNEQFF.